This TCR beta chain was recovered during a study of T cells in Graves' hyperthyroidism and ophthalmopathy. Amplification yielded TCR beta CDR3 regions, with RNA transcripts as the source. The HTBI primer set served for first-round RT-PCR of the TCR CDR3. TCRdb reprocessed the multiplex PCR reads with MiXCR, giving one entry per CDR3 protein. The table has 530,000 or so distinct CDR3 sequences, roughly 24% seen once; the top ten hold roughly 10%. The V end lost 5 bases, the J end lost 5 bases, and 15 bases lay between the germline ends. Germline V lookup: CDR1 SEHNR, CDR2 FQNEAQ (reference sequence). This CDR3 is built from 14 residues. This clonotype was counted many times.

This clonotype originated in a woman in her twenties or thirties with Graves' ophthalmopathy. The chain couples TRBV7-9 to TRBJ2-5, with D possibly being TRBD1 (6 bases). Sequenced sample: blood. The CDR3 region has the DNA TGTGCCAGCAGCCCCCCAGGGGTTGAGGAGACCCAGTACTTC. It encodes CASSPPGVEETQYF.